Listed below are T cell receptor beta chains from one sample, sequenced in a study of blood T cell repertoires in COVID-19. Sequencing used immunoSEQ multiplex PCR; TCRdb keeps in-frame clones, though not all of them. The table has 50,000 to 65,000 clones, around 81% seen once. The sequenced material came from peripheral blood. The receptors come from a man in his 70s with acute or convalescent COVID-19. CDR3s include the opening cysteine and the closing phenylalanine or tryptophan. Fields, in order: clone size, D gene, CDR3 length, V gene, J gene, CDR3 protein, CDR3 DNA. The D gene is left open where the match is weak. Rows give clone size only sometimes, using once, few, many, or a class for an expanded clone.

NA	NA	15	TRBV4-2	TRBJ1-1	CASSQAGQLNTEAFF	TGTGCCAGCAGCCAAGCCGGACAGCTGAACACTGAAGCTTTCTTT
NA	NA	14	TRBV6-5	TRBJ1-2	CASIGQWLDYGYTF	TGTGCCAGCATTGGACAGTGGCTAGATTATGGCTACACCTTC
NA	NA	15	TRBV7-2	TRBJ1-2	CASSPGGFGDYGYTF	TGTGCCAGCAGCCCCGGGGGGTTCGGGGACTATGGCTACACCTTC
once	TRBD1	14	TRBV2	TRBJ2-2	CASRGQGDTGELFF	TGTGCCAGCAGGGGACAGGGCGACACCGGGGAGCTGTTTTTT
few	NA	13	TRBV10-3	TRBJ2-7	CAISEEVVYEQYF	TGTGCCATCAGTGAGGAGGTAGTCTACGAGCAGTACTTC
NA	TRBD1	18	TRBV5-6	TRBJ1-6	CASSFEGAGRSYNSPLHF	TGTGCCAGCAGCTTTGAGGGGGCCGGCCGCTCCTATAATTCACCCCTCCACTTT
NA	NA	14	TRBV19	TRBJ2-1	CASSIDYSVNEQFF	TGTGCCAGTAGTATAGATTACTCGGTCAATGAGCAGTTCTTC
NA	NA	12	TRBV7-2	TRBJ1-2	CASTRGLYGYTF	TGTGCCAGCACCCGGGGACTCTATGGCTACACCTTC
NA	NA	14	TRBV13	TRBJ2-7	CATSRRSPFYEQYF	TGTGCCACCTCGAGACGGAGCCCTTTCTACGAGCAGTACTTC
once	NA	15	TRBV4-1	TRBJ1-2	CASSGSGIGVYGYTF	TGCGCCAGCAGCGGATCGGGAATCGGGGTCTATGGCTACACCTTC
NA	TRBD1	16	TRBV7-2	TRBJ2-1	CASSLDGTGAFREQFF	TGTGCCAGCAGCTTAGATGGGACAGGGGCGTTCAGGGAGCAGTTCTTC
NA	TRBD1	13	TRBV19	TRBJ1-1	CATGQGAGTEAFF	TGTGCCACGGGACAGGGGGCCGGCACTGAAGCTTTCTTT
NA	NA	14	TRBV7-2	TRBJ2-3	CASSLGGAEDTQYF	TGTGCCAGCAGCCTGGGCGGGGCGGAAGATACGCAGTATTTT
NA	NA	13	TRBV7-2	TRBJ2-5	CASSPNREETQYF	TGTGCCAGCAGCCCAAACAGGGAAGAGACCCAGTACTTC
NA	NA	15	TRBV6-5	TRBJ2-7	CASSYGLAVSYEQYF	TGTGCCAGCAGTTACGGGTTAGCGGTATCCTACGAGCAGTACTTC
NA	TRBD1	16	TRBV5-4	TRBJ2-2	CASSGDRGRFTGELFF	TGTGCCAGCAGTGGGGACAGGGGGCGCTTTACCGGGGAGCTGTTTTTT
NA	NA	13	TRBV27	TRBJ2-5	CASSTTGQETQYF	TGTGCCAGCAGTACCACAGGTCAAGAGACCCAGTACTTC
few	TRBD1	14	TRBV2	TRBJ1-5	CASSEQGAYQPQHF	TGTGCCAGCAGTGAACAGGGGGCCTATCAGCCCCAGCATTTT
once	NA	12	TRBV28	TRBJ1-2	CASSLYKRGYTF	TGTGCCAGCAGTTTATACAAGAGGGGCTACACCTTC
NA	TRBD1	15	TRBV7-9	TRBJ1-2	CASSHWTGGVYGYTF	TGTGCCAGCAGCCACTGGACAGGGGGCGTCTATGGCTACACCTTC
NA	TRBD1	14	TRBV3-1/TRBV3-2	TRBJ2-7	CASSHTGGGDEQYF	TGTGCCAGCAGCCACACAGGGGGCGGTGACGAGCAGTACTTC
NA	TRBD2	16	TRBV6-2/TRBV6-3	TRBJ2-1	CASSRLAGVTYNEQFF	TGTGCCAGCAGTCGACTAGCGGGGGTTACCTACAATGAGCAGTTCTTC
NA	TRBD1	14	TRBV5-1	TRBJ2-5	CASHRDREGETQYF	TGCGCCAGCCACCGGGACAGGGAGGGGGAGACCCAGTACTTC
NA	TRBD1	14	TRBV6-5	TRBJ1-6	CASRAGTGGSPLHF	TGTGCCAGCAGAGCCGGGACAGGGGGTTCACCCCTCCACTTT
NA	NA	15	TRBV15	TRBJ1-1	CATSRDRRGNTEAFF	TGTGCCACCAGCAGAGACCGGCGGGGGAACACTGAAGCTTTCTTT
NA	NA	16	TRBV4-2	TRBJ2-1	CASSQVASEQDNEQFF	TGTGCCAGCAGCCAAGTAGCTAGCGAGCAGGACAATGAGCAGTTCTTC
NA	NA	11	TRBV20-1	TRBJ1-2	CSGLGDYGYTF	TGCAGTGGGCTCGGAGATTATGGCTACACCTTC
NA	TRBD1	17	TRBV5-1	TRBJ1-6	CASSEPTGGSYNSPLHF	TGCGCCAGCAGCGAGCCGACAGGGGGCTCCTATAATTCACCCCTCCACTTT
NA	TRBD2	17	TRBV3-1/TRBV3-2	TRBJ2-1	CASSQPGTSGVYNEQFF	TGTGCCAGCAGCCAACCCGGGACTAGCGGGGTGTACAATGAGCAGTTCTTC
NA	NA	17	TRBV5-5	TRBJ2-6	CASSIRDTSSGANVLTF	TGTGCCAGCAGCATTCGGGACACCAGCTCTGGGGCCAACGTCCTGACTTTC
once	NA	15	TRBV21-1	TRBJ2-1	CASTRSGSSYNEQFF	TGTGCCAGCACCAGGAGCGGGAGCTCCTACAATGAGCAGTTCTTC
NA	NA	14	TRBV6-5	TRBJ1-1	CASRRHTENTEAFF	TGTGCCAGCAGAAGACATACGGAGAACACTGAAGCTTTCTTT
NA	NA	14	TRBV12-2	TRBJ1-1	CASRLSYLGLGAFF	TGTGCAAGTCGCTTAAGCTACCTGGGACTTGGGGCTTTCTTT
NA	NA	13	TRBV11-3	TRBJ2-7	CASSYVGGHEQYF	TGTGCCAGCAGTTATGTGGGGGGGCACGAGCAGTACTTC
NA	TRBD1	18	TRBV5-1	TRBJ2-6	CASSRGDSSHSGANVLTF	TGCGCCAGCAGCCGAGGGGACAGTTCCCACTCTGGGGCCAACGTCCTGACTTTC
NA	NA	13	TRBV28	TRBJ2-7	CASRRGGSYEQYF	TGTGCCAGCCGTAGGGGGGGATCCTACGAGCAGTACTTC
NA	NA	15	TRBV5-1	TRBJ2-3	CASSLATTGTDTQYF	TGCGCCAGCAGCTTGGCCACAACCGGGACAGATACGCAGTATTTT
NA	NA	11	TRBV7-3	TRBJ2-2	CASSISGELFF	TGTGCCAGCAGCATATCCGGGGAGCTGTTTTTT
NA	TRBD2	15	TRBV5-4	TRBJ2-5	CASSGGTAGGETQYF	TGTGCCAGCAGCGGGGGCACAGCGGGGGGGGAGACCCAGTACTTC
NA	NA	16	TRBV27	TRBJ2-3	CASSLLRGEAADTQYF	TGTGCCAGCAGTTTATTGAGAGGGGAGGCGGCAGATACGCAGTATTTT
NA	TRBD2	14	TRBV5-1	TRBJ2-1	CASTPGGDYNEQFF	TGCGCCAGCACCCCGGGGGGAGACTACAATGAGCAGTTCTTC
NA	NA	14	TRBV6-2/TRBV6-3	TRBJ1-3	CASSRGNSGNTIYF	TGTGCCAGCAGCCGGGGCAACTCTGGAAACACCATATATTTT
once	TRBD2	16	TRBV5-1	TRBJ2-5	CASSSGLAGSQETQYF	TGCGCCAGCAGCTCTGGACTAGCGGGGAGCCAAGAGACCCAGTACTTC
few	NA	15	TRBV2	TRBJ2-5	CASSDRGWYQETQYF	TGTGCCAGCAGTGATCGGGGATGGTACCAAGAGACCCAGTACTTC
NA	NA	18	TRBV27	TRBJ2-3	CASSKHGGQGAGTDTQYF	TGTGCCAGCAGTAAGCACGGGGGGCAGGGGGCTGGCACAGATACGCAGTATTTT
NA	TRBD2	17	TRBV4-2	TRBJ2-5	CASSQGRLAGGQETQYF	TGTGCCAGCAGCCAAGGGAGACTAGCGGGGGGCCAAGAGACCCAGTACTTC
NA	TRBD1	17	TRBV25-1	TRBJ2-1	CASNTPPRQGLYNEQFF	TGTGCCAGCAATACGCCCCCGAGACAGGGGCTCTACAATGAGCAGTTCTTC
NA	NA	14	TRBV6-4	TRBJ2-3	CASSERGGTDTQYF	TGTGCCAGCAGTGAACGGGGTGGAACAGATACGCAGTATTTT
NA	NA	15	TRBV6-5	TRBJ1-2	CASSPGDRDHYGYTF	TGTGCCAGCAGCCCGGGGGATCGGGACCACTATGGCTACACCTTC
NA	NA	14	TRBV7-3	TRBJ2-1	CASSYGQTNNEQFF	TGTGCCAGCAGCTACGGACAGACAAACAATGAGCAGTTCTTC
NA	NA	13	TRBV18	TRBJ2-7	CASSPTGAYEQYF	TGTGCCAGCTCACCGACAGGTGCCTACGAGCAGTACTTC
NA	TRBD2	16	TRBV5-1	TRBJ2-2	CASSSTGGRNTGELFF	TGCGCCAGCAGCTCGACGGGGGGTCGGAATACCGGGGAGCTGTTTTTT
NA	NA	13	TRBV6-6	TRBJ2-3	CASSGTFGDTQYF	TGTGCCAGCAGTGGGACTTTTGGAGATACGCAGTATTTT
NA	NA	17	TRBV27	TRBJ1-6	CASSFFGGVSYNSPLHF	TGTGCCAGCAGTTTTTTCGGCGGGGTCTCCTATAATTCACCCCTCCACTTT
NA	TRBD1	13	TRBV7-2	TRBJ2-7	CASSPTGAYEQYF	TGTGCCAGCAGCCCTACAGGGGCCTACGAGCAGTACTTC
NA	NA	16	TRBV5-1	TRBJ2-1	CASSFLGGSSYNEQFF	TGCGCCAGCAGCTTTCTGGGGGGAAGCTCCTACAATGAGCAGTTCTTC
once	TRBD1	15	TRBV7-6	TRBJ2-7	CASSLLGQGSYEQYF	TGTGCCAGCAGCCTATTGGGACAGGGGTCCTACGAGCAGTACTTC
NA	TRBD2	16	TRBV11-2	TRBJ2-1	CASSSLRGGGAREQFF	TGTGCCAGCAGCTCTCTCCGAGGCGGGGGGGCACGGGAGCAGTTCTTC
NA	TRBD2	14	TRBV28	TRBJ2-7	CASSLAGGAYEQYF	TGTGCCAGCAGTTTAGCGGGGGGGGCCTATGAGCAGTACTTC
NA	NA	15	TRBV28	TRBJ1-5	CASRNKGRWNQPQHF	TGTGCCAGCAGGAACAAAGGGAGGTGGAATCAGCCCCAGCATTTT